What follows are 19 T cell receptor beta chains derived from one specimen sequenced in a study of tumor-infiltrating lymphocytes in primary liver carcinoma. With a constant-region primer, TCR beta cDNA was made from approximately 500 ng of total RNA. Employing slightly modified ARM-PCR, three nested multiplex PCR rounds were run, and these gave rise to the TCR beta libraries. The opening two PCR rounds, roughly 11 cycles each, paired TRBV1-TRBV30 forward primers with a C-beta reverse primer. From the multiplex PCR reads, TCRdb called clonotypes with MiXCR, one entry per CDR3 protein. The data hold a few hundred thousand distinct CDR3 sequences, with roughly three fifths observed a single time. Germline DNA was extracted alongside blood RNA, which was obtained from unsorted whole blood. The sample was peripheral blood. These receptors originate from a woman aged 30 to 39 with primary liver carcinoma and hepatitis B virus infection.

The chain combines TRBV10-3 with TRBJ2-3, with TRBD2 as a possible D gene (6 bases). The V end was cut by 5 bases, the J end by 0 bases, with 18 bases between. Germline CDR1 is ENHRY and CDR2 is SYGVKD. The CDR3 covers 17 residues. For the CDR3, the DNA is TGTGCCATCAGTAGGGATCTCGGCGGGGTTAGCACAGATACGCAGTATTTT. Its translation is CAISRDLGGVSTDTQYF.

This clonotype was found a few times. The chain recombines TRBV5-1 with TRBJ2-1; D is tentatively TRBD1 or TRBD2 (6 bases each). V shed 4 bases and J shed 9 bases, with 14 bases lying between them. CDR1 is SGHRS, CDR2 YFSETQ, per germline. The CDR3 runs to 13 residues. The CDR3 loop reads CASSRRGDGEQFF. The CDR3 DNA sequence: TGCGCCAGCAGCCGGAGGGGGGACGGTGAGCAGTTCTTC.

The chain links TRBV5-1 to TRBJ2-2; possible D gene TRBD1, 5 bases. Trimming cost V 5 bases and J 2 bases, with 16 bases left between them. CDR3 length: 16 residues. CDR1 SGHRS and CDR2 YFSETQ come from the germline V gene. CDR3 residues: CASSKDTTSNTGELFF. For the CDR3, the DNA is TGCGCCAGCAGTAAGGACACCACGTCCAACACCGGGGAGCTGTTTTTT.

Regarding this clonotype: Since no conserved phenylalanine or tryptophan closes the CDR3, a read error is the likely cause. CDR3 coding DNA: TGTGCCAGCAGCTTAGGTGTTACTCTTGGAAACATCATATATTCT. It is translated as CASSLGVTLGNIIYS. This rearrangement joins TRBV11-2 to TRBJ1-3; D remains ambiguous. Germline V gives CDR1 SGHAT, CDR2 FQNNGV. The length of the CDR3 is 15 residues.

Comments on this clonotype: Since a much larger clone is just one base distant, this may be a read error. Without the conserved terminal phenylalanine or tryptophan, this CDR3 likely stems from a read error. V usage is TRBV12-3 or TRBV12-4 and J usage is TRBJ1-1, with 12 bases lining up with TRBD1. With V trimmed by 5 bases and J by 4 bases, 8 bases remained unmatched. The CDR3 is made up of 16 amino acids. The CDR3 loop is CASSNRDRGRVTEAFL. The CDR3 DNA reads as TGTGCCAGCAGTAACCGGGACAGGGGGCGGGTCACTGAAGCTTTCCTT.

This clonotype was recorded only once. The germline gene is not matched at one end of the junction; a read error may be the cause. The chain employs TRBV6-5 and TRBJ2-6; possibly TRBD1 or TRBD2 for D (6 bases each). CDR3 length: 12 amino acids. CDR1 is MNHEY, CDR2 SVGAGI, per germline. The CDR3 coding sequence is TGTGCCAGCACTTCGGGGGCCAGCGTCCTGACTTTC. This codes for CASTSGASVLTF.

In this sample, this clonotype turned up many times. CDR3 sequence reads: CASSHGTSGAYNEQFF. The DNA for the CDR3 is TGCGCCAGCAGCCACGGGACTAGCGGGGCCTACAATGAGCAGTTCTTC. The chain uses TRBV4-1 and TRBJ2-1; 13 bases fit TRBD2. There are 16 residues in the CDR3. V was clipped by 3 bases and J by 2 bases; unmatched bases: 1. CDR1 and CDR2 from the germline V gene are MGHRA and YSYEKL.

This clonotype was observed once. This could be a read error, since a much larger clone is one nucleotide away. CDR3 region: CTSSRSGRAYNEQFF. CDR3 nucleotides: TGTACCAGCAGTCGCAGCGGGAGGGCCTACAATGAGCAGTTCTTC. V gene TRBV12-3 or TRBV12-4 combines with J gene TRBJ2-1; TRBD2 matches 10 bases. The CDR3 length is 15 residues.

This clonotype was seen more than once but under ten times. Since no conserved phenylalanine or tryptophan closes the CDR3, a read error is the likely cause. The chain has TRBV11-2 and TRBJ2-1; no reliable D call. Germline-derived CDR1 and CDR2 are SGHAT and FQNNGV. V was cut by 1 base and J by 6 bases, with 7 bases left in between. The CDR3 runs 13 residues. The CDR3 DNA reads TGTGCCAGCAGCTTAGGTTCTTTCAATGAGCAGTTCTCC. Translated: CASSLGSFNEQFS.

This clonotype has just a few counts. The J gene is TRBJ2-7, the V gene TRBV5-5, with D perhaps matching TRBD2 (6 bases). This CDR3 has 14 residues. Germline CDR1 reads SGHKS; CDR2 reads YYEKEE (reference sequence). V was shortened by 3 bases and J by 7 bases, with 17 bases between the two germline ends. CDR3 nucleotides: TGTGCCAGCAGCTCCTATCGACTAGTGGAAGAGCAGTACTTC. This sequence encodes CASSSYRLVEEQYF.

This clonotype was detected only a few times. The CDR3 protein is CASSEPVDSNQPQHF. In DNA, the CDR3 is TGTGCCAGCAGTGAACCAGTGGATAGCAATCAGCCCCAGCATTTT. This chain uses TRBV6-1 with TRBJ1-5; D is undetermined. This CDR3 is 15 amino acids long. Germline V lookup: CDR1 MNHNS, CDR2 SASEGT. V lost 2 bases and J 0 bases, leaving 8 bases between the germline ends.

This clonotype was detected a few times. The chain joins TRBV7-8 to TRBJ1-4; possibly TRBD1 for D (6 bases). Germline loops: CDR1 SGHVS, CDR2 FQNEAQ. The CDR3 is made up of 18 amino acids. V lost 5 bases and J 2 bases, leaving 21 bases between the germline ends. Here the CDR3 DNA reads TGTGCCAGCAGCAAACAAGATCGGAGGGGGAGGACTAATGAAAAACTGTTTTTT. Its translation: CASSKQDRRGRTNEKLFF. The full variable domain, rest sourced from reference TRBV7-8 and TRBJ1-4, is GAGVSQSPRYKVAKRGQDVALRCDPISGHVSLFWYQQALGQGPEFLTYFQNEAQLDKSGLPSDRFFAERPEGSVSTLKIQRTQQEDSAVYLCASSKQDRRGRTNEKLFFGSGTQLSVL.

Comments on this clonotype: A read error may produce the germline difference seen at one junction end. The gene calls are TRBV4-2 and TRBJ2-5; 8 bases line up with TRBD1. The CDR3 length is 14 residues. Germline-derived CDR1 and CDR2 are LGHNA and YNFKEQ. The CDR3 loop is CARSLGQGQETQYF. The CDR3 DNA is TGTGCCCGCAGCCTAGGACAGGGTCAAGAGACCCAGTACTTC.

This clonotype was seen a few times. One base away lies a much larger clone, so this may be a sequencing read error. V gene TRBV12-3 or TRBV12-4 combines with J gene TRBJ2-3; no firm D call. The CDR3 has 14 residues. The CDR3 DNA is TGTACCAGCAGTTCGAACGCCTACACAGATACGCAGTATTTT. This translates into CTSSSNAYTDTQYF.

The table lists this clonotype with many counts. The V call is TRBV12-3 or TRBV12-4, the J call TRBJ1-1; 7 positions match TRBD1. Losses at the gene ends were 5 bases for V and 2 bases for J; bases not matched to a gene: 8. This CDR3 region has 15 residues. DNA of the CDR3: TGTGCCAGCAGTCCCCGACAGGGCACCAACACTGAAGCTTTCTTT. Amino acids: CASSPRQGTNTEAFF.

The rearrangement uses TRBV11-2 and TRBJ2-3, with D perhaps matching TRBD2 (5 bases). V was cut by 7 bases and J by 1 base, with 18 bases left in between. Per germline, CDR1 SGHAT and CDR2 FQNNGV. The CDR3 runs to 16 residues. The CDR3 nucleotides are TGTGCCAGCAACCCTCGGCTAGCAAGTGGCACAGATACGCAGTATTTT. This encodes CASNPRLASGTDTQYF.

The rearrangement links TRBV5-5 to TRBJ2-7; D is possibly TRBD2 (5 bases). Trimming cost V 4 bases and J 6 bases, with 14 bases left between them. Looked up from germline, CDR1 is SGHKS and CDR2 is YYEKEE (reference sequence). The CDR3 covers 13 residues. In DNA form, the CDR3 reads TGTGCCAGCAGCGTGGATCCCCGGGGCGAGCAGTACTTC. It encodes CASSVDPRGEQYF. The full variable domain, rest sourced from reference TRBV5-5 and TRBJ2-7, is DAGVTQSPTHLIKTRGQQVTLRCSPISGHKSVSWYQQVLGQGPQFIFQYYEKEERGRGNFPDRFSARQFPNYSSELNVNALLLGDSALYLCASSVDPRGEQYFGPGTRLTVT.

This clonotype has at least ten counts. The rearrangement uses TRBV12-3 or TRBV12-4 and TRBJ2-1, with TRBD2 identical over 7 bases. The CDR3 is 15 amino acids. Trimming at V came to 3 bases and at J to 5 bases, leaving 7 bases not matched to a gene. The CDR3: CASSFETSVNNEQFF. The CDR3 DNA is TGTGCCAGCAGTTTTGAAACTAGCGTAAACAATGAGCAGTTCTTC.

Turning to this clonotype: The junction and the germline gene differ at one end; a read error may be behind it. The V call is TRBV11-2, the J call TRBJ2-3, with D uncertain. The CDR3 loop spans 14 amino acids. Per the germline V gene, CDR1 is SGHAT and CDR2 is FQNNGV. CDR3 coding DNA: TGTACCAGCAGCTTAGATCAGCGCACAGATACGCAGTATTTT. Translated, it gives CTSSLDQRTDTQYF. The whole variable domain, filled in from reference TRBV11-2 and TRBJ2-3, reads EAGVAQSPRYKIIEKRQSVAFWCNPISGHATLYWYQQILGQGPKLLIQFQNNGVVDDSQLPKDRFSAERLKGVDSTLKIQPAKLEDSAVYLCTSSLDQRTDTQYFGPGTRLTVL.